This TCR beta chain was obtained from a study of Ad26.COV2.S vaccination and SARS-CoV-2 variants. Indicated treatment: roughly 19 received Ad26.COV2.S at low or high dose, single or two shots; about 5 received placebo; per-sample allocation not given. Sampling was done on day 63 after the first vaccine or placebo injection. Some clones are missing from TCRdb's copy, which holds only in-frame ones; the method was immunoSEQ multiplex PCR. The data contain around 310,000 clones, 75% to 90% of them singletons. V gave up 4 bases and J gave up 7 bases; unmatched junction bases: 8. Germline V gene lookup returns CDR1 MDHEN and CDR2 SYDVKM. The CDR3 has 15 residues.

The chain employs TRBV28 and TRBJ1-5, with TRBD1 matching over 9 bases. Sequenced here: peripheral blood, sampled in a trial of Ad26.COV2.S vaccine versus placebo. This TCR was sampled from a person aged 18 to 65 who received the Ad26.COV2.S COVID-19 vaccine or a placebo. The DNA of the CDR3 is TGTGCCAGCAGTTACCGGGACAGGGAGTTGCAGCCCCAGCATTTT. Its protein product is CASSYRDRELQPQHF.